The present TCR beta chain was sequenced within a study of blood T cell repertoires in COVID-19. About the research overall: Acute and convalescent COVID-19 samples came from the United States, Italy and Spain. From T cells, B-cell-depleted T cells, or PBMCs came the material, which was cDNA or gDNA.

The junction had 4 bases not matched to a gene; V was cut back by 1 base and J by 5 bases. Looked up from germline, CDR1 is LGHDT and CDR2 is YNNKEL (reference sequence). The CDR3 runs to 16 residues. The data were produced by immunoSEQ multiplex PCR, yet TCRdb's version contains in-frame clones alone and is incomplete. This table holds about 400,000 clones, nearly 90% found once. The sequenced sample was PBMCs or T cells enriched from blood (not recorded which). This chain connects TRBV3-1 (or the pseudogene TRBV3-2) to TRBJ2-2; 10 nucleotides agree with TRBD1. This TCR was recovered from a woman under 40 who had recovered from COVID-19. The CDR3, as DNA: TGTGCCAGCAGCCAAGGGGACAGGGGTAATACCGGGGAGCTGTTTTTT. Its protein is CASSQGDRGNTGELFF.